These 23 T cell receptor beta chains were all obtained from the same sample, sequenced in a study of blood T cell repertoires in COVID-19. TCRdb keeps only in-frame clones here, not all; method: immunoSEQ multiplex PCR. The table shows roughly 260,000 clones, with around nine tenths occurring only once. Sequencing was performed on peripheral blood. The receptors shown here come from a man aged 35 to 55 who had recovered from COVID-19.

The CDR3 loop reads CSAAQGFGNTEAFF. The CDR3 region has the DNA TGCAGCGCCGCGCAGGGGTTTGGGAACACTGAAGCTTTCTTT. The chain has TRBV29-1 and TRBJ1-1; D is perhaps TRBD1 (6 bases). Germline V gene sequence: CDR1 SQVTM, CDR2 ANQGSEA. V was cut by 7 bases and J by 1 base, with 16 bases left in between. The CDR3 is made up of 14 amino acids.

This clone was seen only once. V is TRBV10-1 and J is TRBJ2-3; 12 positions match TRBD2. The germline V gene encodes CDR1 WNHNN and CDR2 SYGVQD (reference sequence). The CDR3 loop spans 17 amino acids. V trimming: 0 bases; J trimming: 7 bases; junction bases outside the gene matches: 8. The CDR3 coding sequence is TGCGCCAGCAGTGAGTCGACGCTAGCGGGAGGGCCGTATACGCAGTATTTT. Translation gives CASSESTLAGGPYTQYF.

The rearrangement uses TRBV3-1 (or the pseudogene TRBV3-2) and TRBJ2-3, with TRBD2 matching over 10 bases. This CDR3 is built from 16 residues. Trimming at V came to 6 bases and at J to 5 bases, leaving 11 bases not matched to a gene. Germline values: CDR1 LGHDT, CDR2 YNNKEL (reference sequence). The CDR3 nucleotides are TGTGCCAGCAGGGCTAGCGGGAGCGTAATAGGAGATACGCAGTATTTT. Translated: CASRASGSVIGDTQYF.

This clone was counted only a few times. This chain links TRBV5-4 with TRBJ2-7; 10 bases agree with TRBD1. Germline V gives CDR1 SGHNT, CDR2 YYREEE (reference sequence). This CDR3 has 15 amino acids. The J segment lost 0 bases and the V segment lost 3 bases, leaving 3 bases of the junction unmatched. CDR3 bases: TGTGCCAGCAGCTCGAGACAGGGGGCCTCCTACGAGCAGTACTTC. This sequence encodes CASSSRQGASYEQYF.

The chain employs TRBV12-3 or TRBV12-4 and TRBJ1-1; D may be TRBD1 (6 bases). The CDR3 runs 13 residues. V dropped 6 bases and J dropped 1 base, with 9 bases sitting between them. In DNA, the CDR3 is TGTGCCAGCAGGTGGACAGCGAACACTGAAGCTTTCTTT. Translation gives CASRWTANTEAFF.

CDR3 sequence reads: CASSLWRGSTNTGELFF. The CDR3 coding sequence is TGTGCCAGCAGCTTGTGGCGGGGGTCAACGAACACCGGGGAGCTGTTTTTT. This chain links TRBV7-9 with TRBJ2-2, with 7 bases identical to TRBD2. This CDR3 contains 17 residues. Germline V gives CDR1 SEHNR, CDR2 FQNEAQ (reference sequence). With V trimmed by 3 bases and J by 0 bases, 7 bases remained unmatched.

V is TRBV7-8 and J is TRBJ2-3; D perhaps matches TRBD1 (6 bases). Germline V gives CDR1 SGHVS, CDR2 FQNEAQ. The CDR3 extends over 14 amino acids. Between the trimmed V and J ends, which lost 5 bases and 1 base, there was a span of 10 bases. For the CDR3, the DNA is TGTGCCAGCAGCGTGGACAGACGCACAGATACGCAGTATTTT. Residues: CASSVDRRTDTQYF.

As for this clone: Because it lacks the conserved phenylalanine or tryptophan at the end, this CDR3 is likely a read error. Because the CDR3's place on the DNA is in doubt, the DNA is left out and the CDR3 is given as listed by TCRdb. CDR3 in amino acids: CASSQSGWLAV. This sequence joins TRBV23-1 and TRBJ2-3; the tabulated D call, TRBD2, remains unverified against the DNA. TRBV23-1 is an ORF, with its function uncertain. The CDR3 is 11 amino acids in total, end residues counted.

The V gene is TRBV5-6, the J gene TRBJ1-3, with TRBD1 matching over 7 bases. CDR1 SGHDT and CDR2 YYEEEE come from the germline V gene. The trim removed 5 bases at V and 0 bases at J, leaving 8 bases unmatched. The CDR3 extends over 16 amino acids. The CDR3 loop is CASSTGQFSSGNTIYF. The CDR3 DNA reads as TGTGCCAGCAGTACGGGACAGTTTAGCTCTGGAAACACCATATATTTT.

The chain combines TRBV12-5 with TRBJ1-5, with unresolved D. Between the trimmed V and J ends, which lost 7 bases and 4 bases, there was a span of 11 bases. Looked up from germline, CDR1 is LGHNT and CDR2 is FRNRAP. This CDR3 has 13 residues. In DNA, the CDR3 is TGTGCTAGTGCCCTCTCGTTTAATCAGCCCCAGCATTTT. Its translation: CASALSFNQPQHF.

The CDR3, as DNA: TGTGCCAGCAGCCAGAACACTGAAGCTTTCTTT. Translating gives CASSQNTEAFF. The chain couples TRBV5-6 to TRBJ1-1; D gene uncertain. The CDR3 contains 11 residues. Germline assignment: CDR1 SGHDT and CDR2 YYEEEE. The V gene lost 4 bases and the J gene lost 1 base, with 2 bases spanning the gap.

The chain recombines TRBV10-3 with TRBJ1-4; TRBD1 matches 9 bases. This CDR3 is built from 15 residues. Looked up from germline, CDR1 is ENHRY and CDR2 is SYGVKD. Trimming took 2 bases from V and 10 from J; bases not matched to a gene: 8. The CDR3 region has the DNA TGTGCCATCAGTGAGCCGGGACAGGGCTTGGGAAAACTGTTTTTT. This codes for CAISEPGQGLGKLFF.

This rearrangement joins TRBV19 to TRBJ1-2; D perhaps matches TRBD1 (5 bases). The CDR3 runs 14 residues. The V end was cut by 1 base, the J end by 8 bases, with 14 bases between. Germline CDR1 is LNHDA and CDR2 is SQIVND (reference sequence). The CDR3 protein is CASSIGGRGTGYTF. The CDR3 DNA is TGTGCCAGTAGTATAGGTGGTAGGGGAACAGGCTACACCTTC.

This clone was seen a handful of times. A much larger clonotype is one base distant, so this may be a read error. The CDR3 is CASSSGWASGGAETQYF. The CDR3 DNA reads as TGTGCCAGCAGCTCGGGGTGGGCTAGCGGGGGGGCAGAGACCCAGTACTTC. The V call is TRBV7-2, the J call TRBJ2-5, with TRBD2 matching 12 bases. CDR3 length: 17 amino acids. The trim removed 4 bases at V and 4 bases at J, leaving 10 bases unmatched. The germline V gene has CDR1 SGHTA and CDR2 FQGNSA.

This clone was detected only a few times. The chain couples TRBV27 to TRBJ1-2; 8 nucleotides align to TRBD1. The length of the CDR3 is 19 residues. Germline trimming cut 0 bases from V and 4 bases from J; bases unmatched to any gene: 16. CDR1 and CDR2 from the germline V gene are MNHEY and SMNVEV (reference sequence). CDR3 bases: TGTGCCAGCAGTTTATCTGCCCCCCCGCGACAGGGGCTCCCCTATGGCTACACCTTC. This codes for CASSLSAPPRQGLPYGYTF.

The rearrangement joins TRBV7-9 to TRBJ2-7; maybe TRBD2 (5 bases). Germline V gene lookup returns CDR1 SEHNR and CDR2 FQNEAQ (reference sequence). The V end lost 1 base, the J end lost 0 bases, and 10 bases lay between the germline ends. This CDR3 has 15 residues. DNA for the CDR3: TGTGCCAGCAGCTTAGGTCGGGGTGGCTCCTACGAGCAGTACTTC. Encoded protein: CASSLGRGGSYEQYF.

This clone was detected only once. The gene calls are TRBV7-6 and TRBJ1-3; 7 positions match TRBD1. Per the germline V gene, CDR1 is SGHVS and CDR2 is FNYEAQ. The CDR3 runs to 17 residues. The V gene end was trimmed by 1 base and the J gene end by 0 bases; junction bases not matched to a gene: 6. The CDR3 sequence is CASSLVGQPFSGNTIYF. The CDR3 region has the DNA TGTGCCAGCAGCTTAGTGGGACAGCCCTTCTCTGGAAACACCATATATTTT.

CDR3 sequence reads: CASSPLRPGRRETQYF. In nucleotides, the CDR3 is TGTGCCAGCAGCCCCCTTCGACCCGGGAGGAGAGAGACCCAGTACTTC. The rearrangement joins TRBV3-1 (or the pseudogene TRBV3-2) to TRBJ2-5; 7 nucleotides match TRBD2. V lost 4 bases, J lost 4 bases, and 12 bases stayed unmatched. This CDR3 region has 16 residues. The germline V gene has CDR1 LGHDT and CDR2 YNNKEL (reference sequence).

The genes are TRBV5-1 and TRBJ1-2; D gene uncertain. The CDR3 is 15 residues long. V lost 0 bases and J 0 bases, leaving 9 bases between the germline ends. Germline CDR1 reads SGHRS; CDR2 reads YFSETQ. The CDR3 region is CASSLETGANYGYTF. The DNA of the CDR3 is TGCGCCAGCAGCTTGGAGACGGGAGCTAACTATGGCTACACCTTC.

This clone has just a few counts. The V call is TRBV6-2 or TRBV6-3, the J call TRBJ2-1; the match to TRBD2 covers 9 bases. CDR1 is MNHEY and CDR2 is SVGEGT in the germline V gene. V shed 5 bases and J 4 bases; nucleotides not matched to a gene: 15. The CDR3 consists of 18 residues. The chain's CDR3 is CASSDRVGGGRVYNEQFF. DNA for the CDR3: TGTGCCAGCAGTGACCGCGTAGGAGGCGGGAGGGTATACAATGAGCAGTTCTTC.

In nucleotides, the CDR3 is TGTGCCAGCGCGCTCTGGACAGGGAGCGAAAAACTGTTTTTT. Translated: CASALWTGSEKLFF. This rearrangement joins TRBV6-5 to TRBJ1-4; TRBD1 matches at 8 bases. The CDR3 covers 14 residues. Per germline, CDR1 MNHEY and CDR2 SVGAGI. V was clipped by 8 bases and J by 8 bases; unmatched bases: 10.

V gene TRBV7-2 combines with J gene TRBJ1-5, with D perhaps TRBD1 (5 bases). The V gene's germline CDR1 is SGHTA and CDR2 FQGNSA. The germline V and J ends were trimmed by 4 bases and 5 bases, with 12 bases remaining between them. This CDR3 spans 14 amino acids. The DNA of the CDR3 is TGTGCCAGCAGCTCGGACATCGCTTATCAGCCCCAGCATTTT. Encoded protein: CASSSDIAYQPQHF. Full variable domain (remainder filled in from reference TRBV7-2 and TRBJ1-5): GAGVSQSPSNKVTEKGKDVELRCDPISGHTALYWYRQSLGQGLEFLIYFQGNSAPDKSGLPSDRFSAERTGGSVSTLTIQRTQQEDSAVYLCASSSDIAYQPQHFGDGTRLSIL.

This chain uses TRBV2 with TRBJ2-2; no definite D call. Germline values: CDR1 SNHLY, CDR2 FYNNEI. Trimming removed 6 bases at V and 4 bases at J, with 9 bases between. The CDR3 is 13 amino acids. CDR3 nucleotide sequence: TGTGCCAGCAGACCACCTAGCACCGGGGAGCTGTTTTTT. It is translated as CASRPPSTGELFF.